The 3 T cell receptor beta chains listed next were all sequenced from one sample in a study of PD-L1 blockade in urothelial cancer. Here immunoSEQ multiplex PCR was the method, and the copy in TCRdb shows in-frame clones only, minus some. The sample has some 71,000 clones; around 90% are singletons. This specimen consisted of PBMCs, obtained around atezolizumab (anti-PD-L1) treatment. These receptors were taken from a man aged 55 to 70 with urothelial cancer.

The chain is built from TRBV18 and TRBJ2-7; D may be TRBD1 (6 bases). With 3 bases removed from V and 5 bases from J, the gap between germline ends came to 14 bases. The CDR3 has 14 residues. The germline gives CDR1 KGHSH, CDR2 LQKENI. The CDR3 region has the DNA TGTGCCAGCTCACCCCTGGGGGCGGACGACGAGCAGTACTTC. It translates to CASSPLGADDEQYF.

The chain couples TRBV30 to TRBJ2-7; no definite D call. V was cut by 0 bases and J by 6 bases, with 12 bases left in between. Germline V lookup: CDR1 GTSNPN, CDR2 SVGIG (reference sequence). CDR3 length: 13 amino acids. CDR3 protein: CAWSVFGRGEQYF. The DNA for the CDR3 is TGTGCCTGGAGTGTATTTGGCAGAGGCGAGCAGTACTTC.

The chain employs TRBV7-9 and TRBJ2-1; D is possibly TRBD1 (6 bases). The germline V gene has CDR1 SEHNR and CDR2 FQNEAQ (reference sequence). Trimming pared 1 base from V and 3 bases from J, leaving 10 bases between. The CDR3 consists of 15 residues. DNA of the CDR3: TGTGCCAGCAGCTTAGGGCAGGGGTACTACAATGAGCAGTTCTTC. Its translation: CASSLGQGYYNEQFF.